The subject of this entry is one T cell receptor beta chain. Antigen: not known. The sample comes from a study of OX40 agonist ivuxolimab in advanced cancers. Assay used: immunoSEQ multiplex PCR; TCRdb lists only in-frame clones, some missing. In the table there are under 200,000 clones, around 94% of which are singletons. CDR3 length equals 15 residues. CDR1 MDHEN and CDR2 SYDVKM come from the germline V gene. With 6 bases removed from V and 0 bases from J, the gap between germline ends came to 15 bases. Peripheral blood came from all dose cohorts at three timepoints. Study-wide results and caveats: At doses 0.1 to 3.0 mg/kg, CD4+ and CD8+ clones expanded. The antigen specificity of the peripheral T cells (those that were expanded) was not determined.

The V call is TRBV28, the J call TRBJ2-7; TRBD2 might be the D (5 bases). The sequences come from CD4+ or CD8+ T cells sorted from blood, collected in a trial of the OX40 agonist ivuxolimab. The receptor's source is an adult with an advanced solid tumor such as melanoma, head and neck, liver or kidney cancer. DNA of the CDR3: TGTGCCAGCAGCCTTAGGGCTCGGGGCTCCTACGAGCAGTACTTC. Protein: CASSLRARGSYEQYF.